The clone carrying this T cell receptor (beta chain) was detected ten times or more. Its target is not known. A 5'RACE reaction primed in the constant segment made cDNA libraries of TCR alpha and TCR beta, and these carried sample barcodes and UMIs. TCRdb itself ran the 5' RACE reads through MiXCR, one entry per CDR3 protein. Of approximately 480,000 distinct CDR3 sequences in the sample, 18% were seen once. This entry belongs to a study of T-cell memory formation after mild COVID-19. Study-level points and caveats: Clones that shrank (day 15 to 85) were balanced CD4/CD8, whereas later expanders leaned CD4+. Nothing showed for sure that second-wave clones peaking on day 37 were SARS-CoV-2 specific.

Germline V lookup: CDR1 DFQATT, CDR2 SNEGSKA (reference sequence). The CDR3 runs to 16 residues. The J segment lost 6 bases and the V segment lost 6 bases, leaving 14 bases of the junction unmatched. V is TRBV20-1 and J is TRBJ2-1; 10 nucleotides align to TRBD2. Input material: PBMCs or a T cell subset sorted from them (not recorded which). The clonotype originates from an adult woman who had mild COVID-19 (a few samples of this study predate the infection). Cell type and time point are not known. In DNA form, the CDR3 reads TGCAGTGCCCTGGGAGGCCTAGCGGGAGCTAGCAATGAGCAGTTCTTC. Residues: CSALGGLAGASNEQFF.